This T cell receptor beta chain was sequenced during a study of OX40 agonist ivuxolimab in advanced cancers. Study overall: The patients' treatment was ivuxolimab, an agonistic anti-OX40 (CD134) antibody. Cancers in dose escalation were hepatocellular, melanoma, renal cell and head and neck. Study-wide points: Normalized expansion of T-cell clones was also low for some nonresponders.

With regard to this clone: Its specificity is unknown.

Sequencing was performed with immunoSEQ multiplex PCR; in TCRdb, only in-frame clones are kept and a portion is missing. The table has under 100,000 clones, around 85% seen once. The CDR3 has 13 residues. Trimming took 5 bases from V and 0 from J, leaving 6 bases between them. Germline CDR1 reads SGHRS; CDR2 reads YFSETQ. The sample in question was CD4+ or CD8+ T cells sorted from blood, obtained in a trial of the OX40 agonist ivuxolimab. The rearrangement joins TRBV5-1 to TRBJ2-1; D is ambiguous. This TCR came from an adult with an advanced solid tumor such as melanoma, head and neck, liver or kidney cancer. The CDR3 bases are TGCGCCAGCAGGACGGACTCCTACAATGAGCAGTTCTTC. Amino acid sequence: CASRTDSYNEQFF.